This TCR beta chain was observed in a study of T-cell memory formation after mild COVID-19. About the research overall: Largely, TCR clusters stayed within a single donor.

Points from the study as a whole: Researchers found some responding clones in pre-infection memory, a sign that cross-reactive memory joined. CD4+ clones that contracted lay mainly in CM and EM; CD8+ ones lay in EMRA.

CDR1 is MNHEY and CDR2 is SVGAGI in the germline V gene. This CDR3 contains 16 residues. J was trimmed by 0 bases and V by 4 bases; bases with no gene match: 5. TCRdb reprocessed the 5' RACE reads via MiXCR and lists one record per CDR3 protein. The data contain fewer than 200,000 distinct CDR3 sequences, about a fifth of them seen just once; the ten biggest clones take up around 23%. About this clonotype: No antigen is known for it.

Sequencing input: PBMCs or a T cell subset sorted from them (not recorded which). V and J are TRBV6-5 and TRBJ2-1; 8 bases line up with TRBD2. The TCR comes from an adult woman who had mild COVID-19 (a few samples of this study predate the infection). Cell type and time point are not known. CDR3 sequence reads: CASSSSGSFSYNEQFF. Written as DNA, the CDR3 is TGTGCCAGCAGTTCTAGCGGGTCATTCTCCTACAATGAGCAGTTCTTC.